This entry is about one T cell receptor beta chain. What it recognizes is unknown. This record belongs to a study of T cell responses to AZD1222 COVID-19 vaccine. Turning to the study itself: Researchers grouped second doses given at about 4 or about 12 weeks into one pool. Study-wide results and caveats: Spike-specific TCR repertoires showed rising breadth and depth after two AZD1222 doses. CD4 TCRs covered the whole spike, strongest at regions 160-218 and 743-854.

Assay used: immunoSEQ multiplex PCR; TCRdb lists only in-frame clones, some missing. Of roughly 120,000 clones detected, about nine tenths appear once; the ten largest clones hold 7.7%. The trim removed 5 bases at V and 1 base at J, leaving 4 bases unmatched. The CDR3 totals 15 residues. The germline V gene has CDR1 LNHDA and CDR2 SQIVND (reference sequence). The sample here was peripheral blood, taken on day 0 of AZD1222 vaccination. This TCR derives from an adult in good health. V gene TRBV19 combines with J gene TRBJ1-5, with TRBD1 identical over 8 bases. DNA for the CDR3: TGTGCCAGTAGTGTCAGGGGGCGAAGCAATCAGCCCCAGCATTTT. It encodes CASSVRGRSNQPQHF.